This TCR beta chain was sequenced during a study of T-cell memory formation after mild COVID-19. Overall study context: Among the donors, TCR clusters were largely specific to each donor.

TCR alpha and TCR beta cDNA libraries with sample barcodes and UMIs came from 5'RACE using constant-segment primers. TCRdb used MiXCR to reprocess the 5' RACE reads, holding one entry per CDR3 protein. The sample yields hundreds of thousands of distinct CDR3 sequences, approximately 19% seen once. This clonotype came up a few times. The antigen is undetermined. V trimming: 6 bases; J trimming: 4 bases; junction bases outside the gene matches: 9. The CDR3 has 15 residues. Study-wide results and caveats: Whether day 37 second-wave clones are SARS-CoV-2-specific was not confirmed. For contracting clones, CD4+ ones sat mainly in CM and EM, CD8+ in EMRA.

The specimen sequenced was PBMCs or a T cell subset sorted from them (not recorded which). The chain couples TRBV12-3 or TRBV12-4 to TRBJ2-1; 7 nucleotides line up with TRBD1. The receptor's source is an adult woman who had mild COVID-19 (a few samples of this study predate the infection). Cell type and time point are not known. CDR3 in DNA: TGTGCCAGCAGCCCCACAGGGGCGAGGTACAATGAGCAGTTCTTC. This encodes CASSPTGARYNEQFF.